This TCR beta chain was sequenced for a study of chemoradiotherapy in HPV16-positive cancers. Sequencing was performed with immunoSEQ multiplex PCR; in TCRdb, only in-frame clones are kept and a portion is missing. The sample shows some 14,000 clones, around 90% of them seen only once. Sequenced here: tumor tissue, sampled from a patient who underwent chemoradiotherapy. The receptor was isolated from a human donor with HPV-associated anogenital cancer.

This CDR3 is CAHSEGGKLFF. CDR3 in DNA: TGTGCCCATTCTGAGGGGGGAAAACTGTTTTTT. This rearrangement joins TRBV30 to TRBJ1-4; TRBD1 might be the D (6 bases). Germline CDR1 and CDR2: GTSNPN and SVGIG (reference sequence). The CDR3 is made up of 11 amino acids. V was pared by 8 bases and J by 10 bases, with 14 bases between.